This T cell receptor (beta chain) originates from a study of T cells expressing NK-cell markers. Across the whole study: According to the study, TCR beta repertoires originated from sorted CD3+CD56+NKG2C+, CD3+CD56+NKG2C- and CD3+CD56-NKG2C+ T cells.

Study findings and constraints: Whether expanded NKG2C+ T cell clones were HCMV specific stayed uncertain. A few donors' CD3+CD56-NKG2C+ cells were dominated by the same clonotypes.

There are 13 residues in the CDR3. CDR1 MNHEY and CDR2 SMNVEV come from the germline V gene (reference sequence). TCR beta cDNA was made by 5'RACE template switching with UMIs. TCRdb re-called the 5' RACE reads and gives one entry per CDR3 protein, without DNA. This listing includes about 150,000 distinct CDR3 sequences. Details on this clonotype: Its antigen is undetermined.

The sample comprised blood T cells: a sorted CD56 or NKG2C T cell subset, CD4+ or CD8+ T cells, or bulk PBMC T cells (not recorded which). The rearrangement links TRBV27 to TRBJ2-7. This clonotype was obtained from a man younger than 30 in good health. The CDR3 spells CASSLGFSYEQYF.